Presented here are 18 T cell receptor beta chains from one specimen sequenced in a study of response to subunit inactivated influenza vaccine. MiXCR was run by TCRdb on the RT-PCR reads, yielding one entry per CDR3 protein. In the table there are some 640,000 distinct CDR3 sequences, approximately 13% of which are singletons. This sample comprised PBMCs from blood, obtained around two weeks before vaccination. These receptors were collected from a man aged 50-60 years who received an inactivated influenza vaccine.

V is TRBV6-1 and J is TRBJ2-2, with 7 bases identical to TRBD1. The CDR3 has 16 amino acids. V lost 6 bases to trimming and J lost 4 bases; unmatched junction nucleotides: 11. Germline V gives CDR1 MNHNS, CDR2 SASEGT. The CDR3: CASRILTGLSTGELFF. DNA of the CDR3: TGTGCCAGCAGAATACTGACAGGGTTAAGCACCGGGGAGCTGTTTTTT.

This clonotype came up a few times. The chain employs TRBV5-6 and TRBJ1-1; possible D gene TRBD1, 5 bases. V was cut by 0 bases and J by 4 bases, with 10 bases left in between. The CDR3 is 14 amino acids. The germline CDR1 and CDR2 sequences are SGHDT and YYEEEE. For the CDR3, the DNA is TGTGCCAGCAGCTTGGTACAGGCAGGCACTGAAGCTTTCTTT. Translated, it gives CASSLVQAGTEAFF.

CDR3 DNA: TGTGCCAGCAGCTTATACACAGGGGAGCGAAACATTCAGTACTTC. Amino acids: CASSLYTGERNIQYF. This rearrangement joins TRBV7-2 to TRBJ2-4; TRBD1 matches at 7 bases. The CDR3 has 15 amino acids. Germline V CDR1 and CDR2: SGHTA, FQGNSA. J lost 6 bases, V lost 2 bases, and 7 bases had no gene match. The entire variable domain, with the rest obtained from reference TRBV7-2 and TRBJ2-4, is as follows: GAGVSQSPSNKVTEKGKDVELRCDPISGHTALYWYRQSLGQGLEFLIYFQGNSAPDKSGLPSDRFSAERTGGSVSTLTIQRTQQEDSAVYLCASSLYTGERNIQYFGAGTRLSVL.

J is TRBJ1-6 and V is TRBV7-2, with D perhaps TRBD1 (5 bases). CDR3 size: 14 residues. Between the trimmed V and J ends, which lost 3 bases and 6 bases, there was a span of 9 bases. Per germline, CDR1 SGHTA and CDR2 FQGNSA. CDR3 residues: CASSFGQFNSPLHF. CDR3 sequence (DNA): TGTGCCAGCAGCTTCGGACAATTTAATTCACCCCTCCACTTT.

This rearrangement joins TRBV10-3 to TRBJ2-7, with TRBD1 matching 10 bases. Germline assignment: CDR1 ENHRY and CDR2 SYGVKD. After removal of 6 bases from V and 1 base from J, the junction contained 6 bases not matched to a gene. The CDR3 is 15 amino acids. The CDR3 bases are TGTGCCATCAGAATTGGGACAGGGGTTTCCTACGAGCAGTACTTC. It translates to CAIRIGTGVSYEQYF.

The chain employs TRBV29-1 and TRBJ2-1; D is unclear. V dropped 7 bases and J dropped 8 bases, with 9 bases sitting between them. The CDR3 extends over 10 amino acids. In germline, CDR1 is SQVTM, CDR2 ANQGSEA. The CDR3 region is CSGSHDEQFF. The DNA for the CDR3 is TGCAGCGGATCCCATGATGAGCAGTTCTTC.

The rearrangement links TRBV6-1 to TRBJ2-3; perhaps TRBD2 as D (6 bases). This CDR3 region has 11 residues. The V gene's germline CDR1 is MNHNS and CDR2 SASEGT. Trimming removed 11 bases from V and 0 bases from J, with 6 bases in between. The CDR3 protein is CAGTSTDTQYF. The CDR3 nucleotides are TGTGCCGGGACTAGCACAGATACGCAGTATTTT.

This clonotype has a handful of counts. Relative to the germline gene, one junction end is altered; a read error may explain this. The V call is TRBV20-1, the J call TRBJ2-6, with D tentatively TRBD2 (6 bases). Germline V gene data show CDR1 as DFQATT and CDR2 as SNEGSKA (reference sequence). This CDR3 is built from 14 residues. CDR3 residues: CSARGTSGANVLTF. CDR3 bases: TGCAGTGCCAGAGGGACTTCTGGGGCCAACGTCCTGACTTTC.

The V call is TRBV11-2, the J call TRBJ2-7; 11 bases agree with TRBD2. The V gene end was trimmed by 4 bases and the J gene end by 0 bases; junction bases not matched to a gene: 8. Germline V CDR1 and CDR2: SGHAT, FQNNGV. This CDR3 is built from 17 residues. As DNA, the CDR3 is TGTGCCAGCAGCTCCGCATTACTAGCGGGAGTCTCCTACGAGCAGTACTTC. It codes for CASSSALLAGVSYEQYF.

This clonotype was observed a few times. The chain is built from TRBV4-1 and TRBJ2-5; D may be TRBD1 or TRBD2 (6 bases each). The CDR3 is 15 amino acids. The germline V gene encodes CDR1 MGHRA and CDR2 YSYEKL. Trimming left V 2 bases short and J 6 bases short, with 16 bases between. The CDR3 coding sequence is TGCGCCAGCAGCCAACATGGGGGGCAGGGGAAGACCCAGTACTTC. It codes for CASSQHGGQGKTQYF.

This clonotype was seen repeatedly, ten times or more. An end of the junction does not agree with germline; a read error may underlie this. The rearrangement links TRBV5-1 to TRBJ2-1, with a possible D match to TRBD2 (5 bases). Germline V gene data show CDR1 as SGHRS and CDR2 as YFSETQ. The CDR3 spans 15 residues. This CDR3 is CASSSGGGSYNEQFF. The CDR3, as DNA: TGTGCCAGCAGCTCCGGCGGAGGCTCCTACAATGAGCAGTTCTTC.

This clonotype appeared a few times. V and J are TRBV29-1 and TRBJ2-3; D not certain. Per the germline V gene, CDR1 is SQVTM and CDR2 is ANQGSEA. The CDR3 has 15 residues. Trimming shortened V by 0 bases and J by 6 bases, and 16 bases separated the two germline ends. CDR3 in amino acids: CSVEDRSASRDTQYF. The DNA of the CDR3 is TGCAGCGTTGAAGACCGGTCAGCGAGCAGGGATACGCAGTATTTT.

There are a few counts of this clonotype. The genes are TRBV6-2 or TRBV6-3 and TRBJ2-5, with TRBD2 identical over 11 bases. Germline values: CDR1 MNHEY, CDR2 SVGEGT. J gave up 4 bases and V 5 bases, and 6 bases lay outside the gene matches. CDR3 length: 15 residues. CDR3 nucleotide sequence: TGTGCCAGCAGTGTACTAGCGGGAGCAGTAGAGACCCAGTACTTC. Translating gives CASSVLAGAVETQYF.

This clonotype turned up a few times. This chain joins TRBV7-8 and TRBJ2-1, with 8 positions matching TRBD1. Trimming at V came to 3 bases and at J to 9 bases, leaving 4 bases not matched to a gene. Looked up from germline, CDR1 is SGHVS and CDR2 is FQNEAQ. The CDR3 contains 13 residues. The CDR3 coding sequence is TGTGCCAGCAGCTTGGACAGGGTTGGTGAGCAGTTCTTC. Translation: CASSLDRVGEQFF.

The chain carries TRBV4-2 and TRBJ2-2; D gene unclear. Germline V gives CDR1 LGHNA, CDR2 YNFKEQ. The CDR3 covers 15 residues. V gave up 1 base and J gave up 4 bases, with 10 bases separating them. CDR3 loop: CASSQVVSGTGELFF. In nucleotides, the CDR3 is TGTGCCAGCAGCCAAGTGGTTTCTGGCACCGGGGAGCTGTTTTTT.

This clonotype was observed once. J is TRBJ2-5 and V is TRBV24-1; 7 bases are a match to TRBD2. CDR3 length: 15 residues. CDR1 is KGHDR, CDR2 SFDVKD, per germline. Trimming took 3 bases from V and 7 from J; bases not matched to a gene: 10. Here the CDR3 reads CATSDPASGPRTQYF. The CDR3 DNA reads TGTGCCACCAGTGATCCTGCTAGCGGTCCGCGGACCCAGTACTTC.

The chain recombines TRBV6-2 or TRBV6-3 with TRBJ1-1, with D tentatively TRBD1 (5 bases). The germline V gene has CDR1 MNHEY and CDR2 SVGEGT. This CDR3 has 19 amino acids. Trimming took off 0 bases at V and 0 bases at J, with 20 bases between the two ends. In DNA, the CDR3 is TGTGCCAGCAGTTACTCGACGGGACTCCGGGACGGCATGAACACTGAAGCTTTCTTT. This translates into CASSYSTGLRDGMNTEAFF.

This chain uses TRBV12-3 or TRBV12-4 with TRBJ2-2; 10 nucleotides line up with TRBD1. The CDR3 runs 15 residues. The trim removed 5 bases at V and 6 bases at J, leaving 6 bases unmatched. CDR3 sequence (DNA): TGTGCCAGCAGTACCAGGACAGGGGGGGCCGGGGAGCTGTTTTTT. This encodes CASSTRTGGAGELFF.